A selection of T cell receptor beta chains follows, all from one sample in a study of T-cell reconstitution after alpha-beta-depleted transplantation in children. TCRdb processed the PCR reads anew with MiXCR; each CDR3 protein has one entry. Of approximately 800,000 distinct CDR3 sequences in the sample, less than 20% were seen once. The sequencing used PBMCs, mostly from graft donor cells, collected 360 days after TCRalphabeta/CD19-depleted stem cell transplant. Every receptor here comes from a male patient aged 5 to 17 who had a stem cell transplant for acute lymphoblastic leukemia, so the T cells may come from the graft donor. The CDR3 runs from the conserved cysteine through the conserved F or W. The order of the fields is D gene, clone size, V gene, J gene, CDR3 protein, CDR3 DNA. D genes are given only for firm matches. Clone size is given for some rows only: seen once, a few or many times, or a class if the clone is expanded.

NA	NA	TRBV5-1	TRBJ2-5	CASSPGSAQETQYF	TGCGCCAGCAGCCCGGGGTCGGCCCAAGAGACCCAGTACTTC
NA	few	TRBV5-1	TRBJ2-4	CASSLTGYADIQYF	TGCGCCAGCAGCTTGACAGGGTATGCGGACATTCAGTACTTC
TRBD2	few	TRBV5-1	TRBJ2-3	CASSPGGTTSTDTQYF	TGCGCCAGCAGCCCGGGGGGGACCACTAGCACAGATACGCAGTATTTT
NA	few	TRBV7-2	TRBJ2-1	CASSLGGKGNEQFF	TGTGCCAGCAGCTTAGGAGGGAAGGGGAATGAGCAGTTCTTC
TRBD2	few	TRBV3-1	TRBJ2-1	CASSRKGLAGEEQFF	TGTGCCAGCAGCCGCAAGGGACTAGCTGGAGAGGAGCAGTTCTTC
NA	NA	TRBV9	TRBJ1-1	CVSSPRTESFLAFF	TGTGTCAGCAGCCCAAGGACAGAGAGTTTTTTGGCTTTCTTT
TRBD1	few	TRBV28	TRBJ1-1	CASSARQGGFAEAFF	TGTGCCAGCAGTGCCCGACAGGGAGGGTTCGCTGAAGCTTTCTTT
NA	few	TRBV6-1	TRBJ2-5	CASSLGLRSETQYF	TGTGCCAGCAGCCTAGGGTTGAGGTCCGAGACCCAGTACTTC
TRBD1	once	TRBV5-1	TRBJ2-6	CASSPGQLTFSGANVLTF	TGCGCCAGCAGCCCGGGACAGTTGACCTTCTCTGGGGCCAACGTCCTGACTTTC
NA	few	TRBV20-1	TRBJ2-2	CSASTSPGELFF	TGCAGTGCTAGCACTAGCCCCGGGGAGCTGTTTTTT
NA	few	TRBV20-1	TRBJ1-2	CSANPNYGYTF	TGCAGTGCTAACCCCAACTATGGCTACACCTTC
NA	many	TRBV5-6	TRBJ1-2	CASSFWRVGDYGYTF	TGTGCCAGCAGCTTTTGGAGGGTTGGGGACTATGGCTACACCTTC
NA	NA	TRBV7-2	TRBJ1-2	CASSLRALVYGYTF	TGTGCCAGCAGCCTGCGAGCCTTGGTGTATGGCTACACCTTC
NA	NA	TRBV7-3	TRBJ2-2	CASSPYYGSGELFF	TGTGCCAGCTCGCCATATTACGGGTCCGGGGAGCTGTTTTTT
NA	few	TRBV12-3/TRBV12-4	TRBJ2-7	CASSPRAALGYEQYF	TGTGCCAGCAGTCCCCGTGCGGCCCTAGGCTACGAGCAGTACTTC
NA	few	TRBV30	TRBJ2-3	CAWSHQFSSTDTQYF	TGTGCCTGGAGTCACCAGTTCTCTAGCACAGATACGCAGTATTTT
TRBD1	many	TRBV10-3	TRBJ1-1	CAISEGQGGTEAFF	TGTGCCATCAGTGAAGGACAGGGGGGGACTGAAGCTTTCTTT
TRBD2	NA	TRBV19	TRBJ2-1	CASRRLAVNYNEQFF	TGTGCCAGTAGACGACTAGCGGTAAACTACAATGAGCAGTTCTTC
NA	few	TRBV15	TRBJ2-7	CATSLGRMETYEQYF	TGTGCCACCAGCCTAGGGCGGATGGAAACCTACGAGCAGTACTTC
NA	few	TRBV7-4	TRBJ2-3	CASSLEGRQGTDTQYF	TGTGCCAGCAGCTTAGAAGGGAGGCAGGGCACAGATACGCAGTATTTT
TRBD2	NA	TRBV12-3/TRBV12-4	TRBJ2-7	CASSLPGLNSYEQYF	TGTGCCAGCAGCTTACCGGGACTAAACTCCTACGAGCAGTACTTC